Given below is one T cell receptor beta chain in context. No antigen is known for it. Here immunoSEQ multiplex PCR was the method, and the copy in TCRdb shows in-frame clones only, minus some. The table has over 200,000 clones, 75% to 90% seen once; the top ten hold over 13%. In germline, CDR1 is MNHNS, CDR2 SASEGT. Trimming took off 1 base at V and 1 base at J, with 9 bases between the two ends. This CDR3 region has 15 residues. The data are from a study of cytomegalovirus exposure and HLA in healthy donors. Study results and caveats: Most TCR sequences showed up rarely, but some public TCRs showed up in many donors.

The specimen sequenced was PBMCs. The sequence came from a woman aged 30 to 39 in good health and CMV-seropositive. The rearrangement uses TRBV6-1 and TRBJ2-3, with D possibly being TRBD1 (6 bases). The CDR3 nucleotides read TGTGCCAGCAGTGAAGGGACAGCCCGCACAGATACGCAGTATTTT. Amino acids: CASSEGTARTDTQYF.